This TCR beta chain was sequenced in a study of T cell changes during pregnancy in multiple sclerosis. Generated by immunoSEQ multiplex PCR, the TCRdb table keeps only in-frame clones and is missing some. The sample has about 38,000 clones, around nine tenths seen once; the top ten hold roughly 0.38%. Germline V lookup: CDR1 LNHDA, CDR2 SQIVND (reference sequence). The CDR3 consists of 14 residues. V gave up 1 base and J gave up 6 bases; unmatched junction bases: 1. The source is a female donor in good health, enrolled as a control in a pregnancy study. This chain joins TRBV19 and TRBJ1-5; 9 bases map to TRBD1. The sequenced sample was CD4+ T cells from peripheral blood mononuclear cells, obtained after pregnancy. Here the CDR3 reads CASSIGQGGQPQHF. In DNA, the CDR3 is TGTGCCAGTAGTATAGGACAGGGGGGTCAGCCCCAGCATTTT.